The rows below give T cell receptor beta chains drawn from one sample of a study of PD-1 blockade in classical Hodgkin lymphoma. Assay used: immunoSEQ multiplex PCR; TCRdb lists only in-frame clones, some missing. The table has 75,000 to 95,000 clones, about 83% seen once. Sequencing was performed on peripheral blood mononuclear cells (PBMCs), taken before the fourth cycle of nivolumab. Source of these receptors: a human donor with classical Hodgkin lymphoma. Each CDR3 is given with its conserved first and last residue. The D gene is left open where the match is weak. The size of a clone is reported for some rows only, either as once, few or many, or as a class for expanded clones.

d_gene,j_gene,abundance,v_gene,CDR3aa,CDR3nt
.,TRBJ1-5,.,TRBV6-6,CASSFDGSNQPQHF,TGTGCCAGCAGTTTCGACGGTAGCAATCAGCCCCAGCATTTT
TRBD2,TRBJ2-3,once,TRBV10-3,CAIGRGLAGGPSDTQYF,TGTGCCATCGGGAGGGGACTAGCGGGAGGGCCTTCAGATACGCAGTATTTT
.,TRBJ1-1,.,TRBV2,CASSEVVGTQGLTEAFF,TGTGCCAGCAGTGAAGTGGTGGGGACTCAAGGGTTAACTGAAGCTTTCTTT
.,TRBJ1-1,once,TRBV29-1,CSVEDLTAQSEAFF,TGCAGCGTTGAAGATCTGACCGCCCAATCTGAAGCTTTCTTT
.,TRBJ2-5,.,TRBV6-5,CASSGPGVETQYF,TGTGCCAGCAGTGGACCGGGGGTAGAGACCCAGTACTTC
TRBD2,TRBJ2-7,.,TRBV6-5,CASSSGGDYEQYF,TGTGCCAGCAGCTCTGGGGGGGACTACGAGCAGTACTTC
TRBD1,TRBJ1-3,.,TRBV7-2,CASSSGLTGVNTYF,TGTGCCAGCAGCTCGGGCTTGACAGGGGTTAATACATATTTT
.,TRBJ1-2,.,TRBV7-2,CASSLAGRVGYGYTF,TGTGCCAGCAGCTTAGCGGGGCGGGTAGGCTATGGCTACACCTTC
.,TRBJ2-5,once,TRBV5-4,CASSVRGVQTQYF,TGTGCCAGCAGCGTCCGAGGGGTGCAGACCCAGTACTTC
.,TRBJ1-1,.,TRBV6-5,CASSYLEGMSEAFF,TGTGCCAGCAGTTACCTAGAGGGGATGTCTGAAGCTTTCTTT
.,TRBJ2-3,.,TRBV30,CAWGDGLATDTQYF,TGTGCCTGGGGAGACGGGCTAGCCACAGATACGCAGTATTTT
.,TRBJ1-2,.,TRBV6-1,CASSEARGIYGYTF,TGTGCCAGCAGTGAAGCCCGGGGCATCTATGGCTACACCTTC
TRBD2,TRBJ2-1,.,TRBV11-2,CASSLRGTSGSDRYNEQFF,TGTGCCAGCAGCTTAAGGGGGACTAGCGGGAGCGACCGGTACAATGAGCAGTTCTTC
.,TRBJ1-5,.,TRBV21-1,CASSPVRGAGQPQHF,TGTGCCAGCAGCCCCGTGAGGGGGGCAGGACAGCCCCAGCATTTT
TRBD2,TRBJ2-7,.,TRBV11-1,CASSGLAGGGEQYF,TGTGCCAGCAGCGGACTAGCGGGAGGGGGCGAGCAGTACTTC
TRBD2,TRBJ2-3,.,TRBV9,CASSVDSGRGGTQYF,TGTGCCAGCAGCGTAGATAGCGGGAGAGGAGGTACGCAGTATTTT
.,TRBJ2-1,.,TRBV7-8,CASSPKVGVRTHEQFF,TGTGCCAGCAGTCCCAAAGTAGGGGTAAGGACCCATGAGCAGTTCTTC